This T cell receptor beta chain comes out of a study of cytomegalovirus exposure and HLA in healthy donors. Researchers ran the PCR with 60 Vbeta and 13 Jbeta primers. Only in-frame clones appear in the TCRdb table, and some are missing; sequencing was by immunoSEQ multiplex PCR. This table has about 110,000 clones, 65% to 80% appearing once. The donors gave bone marrow, and they were healthy. CDR1 and CDR2 (germline): MGHRA, YSYEKL. The CDR3 is made up of 15 amino acids. Germline trimming cut 3 bases from V and 3 bases from J; bases unmatched to any gene: 3. Study-level results: The study listed roughly 160 cytomegalovirus-associated TCR beta chains. Association of a missense DCLRE1C variant with TCR beta V- and J-gene trimming was reported in a later analysis.

On this clone: What it binds is not known.

This TCR was recovered from a man in his sixties in good health and CMV-seronegative. V gene TRBV4-1 combines with J gene TRBJ2-2, with 8 bases matching TRBD1. The material sequenced was PBMCs. Here the CDR3 DNA reads TGCGCCAGCAGCCACGCGGACAGGGACACCGGGGAGCTGTTTTTT. Amino acid sequence: CASSHADRDTGELFF.